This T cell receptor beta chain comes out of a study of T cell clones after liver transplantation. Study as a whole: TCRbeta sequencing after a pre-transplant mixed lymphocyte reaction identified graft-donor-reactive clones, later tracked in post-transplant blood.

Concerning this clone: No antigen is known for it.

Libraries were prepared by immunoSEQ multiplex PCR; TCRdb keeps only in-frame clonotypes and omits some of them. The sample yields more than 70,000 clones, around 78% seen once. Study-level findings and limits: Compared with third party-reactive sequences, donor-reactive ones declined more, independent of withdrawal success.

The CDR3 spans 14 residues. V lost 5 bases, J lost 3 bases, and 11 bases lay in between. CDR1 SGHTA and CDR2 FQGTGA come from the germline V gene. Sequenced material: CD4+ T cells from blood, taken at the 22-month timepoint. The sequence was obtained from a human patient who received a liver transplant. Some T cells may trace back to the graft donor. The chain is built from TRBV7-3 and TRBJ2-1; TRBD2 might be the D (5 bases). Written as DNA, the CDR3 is TGTGCCAGCAGCACGGAAGGAGGCTACAATGAGCAGTTCTTC. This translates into CASSTEGGYNEQFF. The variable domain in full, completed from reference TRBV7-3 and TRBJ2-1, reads GAGVSQTPSNKVTEKGKYVELRCDPISGHTALYWYRQSLGQGPEFLIYFQGTGAADDSGLPNDRFFAVRPEGSVSTLKIQRTERGDSAVYLCASSTEGGYNEQFFGPGTRLTVL.